The 27 T cell receptor beta chains below come from one sample, sequenced in a study of T cell responses to AZD1222 COVID-19 vaccine. The table came from immunoSEQ multiplex PCR; TCRdb's copy has only in-frame clones and leaves some out. The data contain 120,000 or so clones, 85% to 95% of them singletons. This specimen consisted of peripheral blood, obtained 28 days after the second AZD1222 dose. All receptors derive from an adult who received the AZD1222 COVID-19 vaccine.

This clone showed up just a few times. The rearrangement uses TRBV7-9 and TRBJ2-2, with TRBD2 as a possible D gene (5 bases). CDR3 length equals 15 residues. CDR1 is SEHNR, CDR2 FQNEAQ, per germline (reference sequence). V lost 3 bases and J 2 bases, leaving 10 bases between the germline ends. CDR3 sequence: CASSFRPGNTGELFF. The CDR3 DNA follows: TGTGCCAGCAGCTTCCGACCGGGAAACACCGGGGAGCTGTTTTTT. The full variable domain, rest sourced from reference TRBV7-9 and TRBJ2-2, is DTGVSQNPRHKITKRGQNVTFRCDPISEHNRLYWYRQTLGQGPEFLTYFQNEAQLEKSRLLSDRFSAERPKGSFSTLEIQRTEQGDSAMYLCASSFRPGNTGELFFGEGSRLTVL.

V and J are TRBV27 and TRBJ2-3; 10 bases agree with TRBD2. Germline V gene data show CDR1 as MNHEY and CDR2 as SMNVEV (reference sequence). Trimming at V came to 0 bases and at J to 1 base, leaving 4 bases not matched to a gene. The CDR3 covers 17 residues. The CDR3 protein is CASSLSALAGGTDTQYF. CDR3 sequence (DNA): TGTGCCAGCAGTTTATCTGCGCTAGCGGGAGGCACAGATACGCAGTATTTT.

The chain carries TRBV27 and TRBJ1-2, with 9 bases that match TRBD1. CDR1 MNHEY and CDR2 SMNVEV come from the germline V gene (reference sequence). With 5 bases clipped from V and 7 bases from J, the junction kept 8 bases outside the gene matches. CDR3 length: 14 amino acids. CDR3 sequence reads: CASSPVQGAGGYTF. In nucleotides, the CDR3 is TGTGCCAGCAGTCCTGTACAGGGGGCTGGTGGCTACACCTTC.

The chain carries TRBV5-1 and TRBJ2-2; D might be TRBD1 (5 bases). Trimming removed 0 bases from V and 0 bases from J, with 9 bases in between. This CDR3 spans 16 amino acids. The germline V gene has CDR1 SGHRS and CDR2 YFSETQ. Here the CDR3 reads CASSLGAGSNTGELFF. The DNA of the CDR3 is TGCGCCAGCAGCTTGGGTGCAGGGTCGAACACCGGGGAGCTGTTTTTT.

CDR3 protein: CASNGQEILYTEAFF. Here the CDR3 DNA reads TGTGCCAGCAATGGACAGGAAATTCTTTACACTGAAGCTTTCTTT. This chain joins TRBV5-8 and TRBJ1-1; 7 bases align to TRBD1. Per germline, CDR1 SGHTS and CDR2 YDEGEE. CDR3 size: 15 residues. Trimming cost V 6 bases and J 3 bases; bases outside gene matches: 11.

This clone was seen once. The V call is TRBV27, the J call TRBJ1-2, with D perhaps TRBD1 (6 bases). There are 11 residues in the CDR3. With 5 bases removed from V and 6 bases from J, the gap between germline ends came to 7 bases. Germline loops: CDR1 MNHEY, CDR2 SMNVEV (reference sequence). CDR3 loop: CASSTGHGYTF. CDR3 DNA: TGTGCCAGCAGTACAGGGCATGGCTACACCTTC.

CDR3 in DNA: TGTGCCAGCAGCTTGGCGTCCTACAATGAGCAGTTCTTC. It translates to CASSLASYNEQFF. This chain uses TRBV5-4 with TRBJ2-1; D gene ambiguous. Germline values: CDR1 SGHNT, CDR2 YYREEE (reference sequence). This CDR3 has 13 residues. Trimming shortened V by 0 bases and J by 1 base, and 2 bases separated the two germline ends.

The chain employs TRBV10-2 and TRBJ2-5; TRBD1 matches at 7 bases. The CDR3 is 14 residues long. Germline CDR1 is WSHSY and CDR2 is SAAADI. Trimming at V came to 4 bases and at J to 5 bases, leaving 7 bases not matched to a gene. This chain's CDR3 is CASSVTGLGETQYF. CDR3 nucleotides: TGCGCCAGCAGTGTGACAGGGTTAGGGGAGACCCAGTACTTC.

This chain uses TRBV10-2 with TRBJ1-5; perhaps TRBD1 as D (5 bases). The V end was cut by 6 bases, the J end by 4 bases, with 7 bases between. CDR1 and CDR2 from the germline V gene are WSHSY and SAAADI. The CDR3 consists of 12 residues. The CDR3 nucleotides read TGCGCCAGCAGGCAGGGTAATCAGCCCCAGCATTTT. Amino acid sequence: CASRQGNQPQHF.

The chain has TRBV30 and TRBJ1-6, with unresolved D. Germline CDR1 is GTSNPN and CDR2 is SVGIG (reference sequence). The CDR3 is 13 residues long. Trimming took 0 bases from V and 10 from J, leaving 10 bases between them. CDR3 nucleotide sequence: TGTGCCTGGAGTGTCGAAGGTCCCTCACCCCTCCACTTT. Translation: CAWSVEGPSPLHF.

This chain joins TRBV19 and TRBJ2-1, with 8 bases that match TRBD2. The V gene end was trimmed by 5 bases and the J gene end by 0 bases; junction bases not matched to a gene: 3. CDR3 length: 15 residues. Germline V gene lookup returns CDR1 LNHDA and CDR2 SQIVND (reference sequence). The CDR3 bases are TGTGCCAGTAGTTTAGCGGGGAGCTCCTACAATGAGCAGTTCTTC. Its protein product is CASSLAGSSYNEQFF.

V and J are TRBV25-1 and TRBJ2-7; 8 nucleotides align to TRBD1. The germline CDR1 and CDR2 sequences are MGHDK and SYGVNS. V shed 6 bases and J 7 bases; nucleotides not matched to a gene: 11. The CDR3 is 14 amino acids. CDR3 loop: CASSMGQVEGEQYF. In DNA form, the CDR3 reads TGTGCCAGCAGCATGGGACAGGTGGAAGGGGAGCAGTACTTC.

The V and J genes are TRBV10-3 and TRBJ2-3; a possible D gene is TRBD2 (6 bases). Germline values: CDR1 ENHRY, CDR2 SYGVKD. Between the trimmed V and J ends, which lost 7 bases and 9 bases, there was a span of 20 bases. This CDR3 contains 14 residues. The CDR3 loop is CAITDYNRSRTQYF. DNA of the CDR3: TGTGCCATCACGGACTATAACCGATCCAGGACGCAGTATTTT.

The chain carries TRBV3-1 (or the pseudogene TRBV3-2) and TRBJ1-2; 7 nucleotides line up with TRBD1. The CDR3 extends over 16 amino acids. Germline CDR1 and CDR2: LGHDT and YNNKEL (reference sequence). J gave up 4 bases and V 0 bases, and 8 bases lay outside the gene matches. In nucleotides, the CDR3 is TGTGCCAGCAGCCAAGATCCGGGACAGTGGCGCTATGGCTACACCTTC. Its protein product is CASSQDPGQWRYGYTF.

The genes are TRBV3-1 (or the pseudogene TRBV3-2) and TRBJ1-4; the D is unclear. The CDR3 extends over 15 amino acids. The germline gives CDR1 LGHDT, CDR2 YNNKEL (reference sequence). The ends were cut back, 1 base at V and 8 bases at J, with 14 bases in the middle. CDR3 loop: CASSQVPGLREKLFF. The DNA of the CDR3 is TGTGCCAGCAGCCAAGTCCCGGGTCTTAGGGAAAAACTGTTTTTT.

CDR3 loop: CASSYGRQRLNYGYTF. DNA for the CDR3: TGTGCCAGCAGTTACGGCCGCCAGCGACTTAACTATGGCTACACCTTC. The chain uses TRBV6-5 and TRBJ1-2, with D unclear. CDR1 and CDR2 from the germline V gene are MNHEY and SVGAGI. The CDR3 loop spans 16 amino acids. The V gene lost 2 bases and the J gene lost 1 base, with 14 bases spanning the gap.

This chain uses TRBV2 with TRBJ1-5, with D perhaps matching TRBD1 (6 bases). Per the germline V gene, CDR1 is SNHLY and CDR2 is FYNNEI. The CDR3 is made up of 13 amino acids. Deletions cut 6 bases from V and 10 bases from J, with 16 bases between. The CDR3 sequence: CASSSDSLTPQHF. The CDR3 DNA reads TGTGCCAGCAGCTCGGACAGTCTCACACCCCAGCATTTT.

This chain uses TRBV19 with TRBJ1-1, with 11 positions matching TRBD1. CDR1 is LNHDA and CDR2 is SQIVND in the germline V gene (reference sequence). The CDR3 has 16 amino acids. The V and J ends lost 5 bases and 0 bases, in that order; junction bases with no gene match: 5. Here the CDR3 DNA reads TGTGCCAGTAGTGTAGGGACAGGGGGTTTGAACACTGAAGCTTTCTTT. This translates into CASSVGTGGLNTEAFF.

The rearrangement links TRBV29-1 to TRBJ2-1; D is possibly TRBD1 or TRBD2 (5 bases each). The CDR3 has 14 amino acids. CDR1 and CDR2 from the germline V gene are SQVTM and ANQGSEA. The V and J ends lost 7 bases and 8 bases respectively, with 21 bases between them. CDR3 loop: CSGRGTPSTDEQFF. The CDR3 DNA follows: TGCAGCGGGAGAGGGACCCCTAGTACTGATGAGCAGTTCTTC.

V and J are TRBV6-5 and TRBJ2-2; D is uncertain. V gave up 0 bases and J gave up 6 bases, with 8 bases separating them. The CDR3 consists of 14 residues. The germline V gene encodes CDR1 MNHEY and CDR2 SVGAGI. CDR3 loop: CASSYSRGSGELFF. Written as DNA, the CDR3 is TGTGCCAGCAGTTACTCCCGAGGCTCCGGGGAGCTGTTTTTT.

V and J are TRBV6-5 and TRBJ2-7; D call uncertain. V was shortened by 6 bases and J by 0 bases, with 15 bases between the two germline ends. CDR3 length: 15 residues. Germline V gene lookup returns CDR1 MNHEY and CDR2 SVGAGI. The CDR3 here is CASSRDISTSYEQYF. DNA of the CDR3: TGTGCCAGCAGCCGAGACATCTCTACCTCCTACGAGCAGTACTTC.

The chain couples TRBV12-5 to TRBJ1-5; D is unclear. The CDR3 length is 13 residues. Looked up from germline, CDR1 is LGHNT and CDR2 is FRNRAP. V was trimmed by 2 bases and J by 8 bases, leaving 10 bases between them. For the CDR3, the DNA is TGTGCTAGTGGTTTGCTGGGCATTGAGCCCCAGCATTTT. It codes for CASGLLGIEPQHF.

This clone was recorded a few times. The chain employs TRBV6-5 and TRBJ1-6; D is ambiguous. The CDR3 spans 14 residues. V was cut by 0 bases and J by 7 bases, with 7 bases left in between. CDR1 and CDR2 (germline): MNHEY, SVGAGI. The chain's CDR3 is CASSYSGRNSPLHF. CDR3 DNA sequence: TGTGCCAGCAGTTACTCGGGCCGGAATTCACCCCTCCACTTT.

CDR3 sequence (DNA): TGCGCCAGCAGCCAGGGGGCAGCTACATCGTGGACTGAAGCTTTCTTT. This sequence encodes CASSQGAATSWTEAFF. This chain uses TRBV4-1 with TRBJ1-1; tentative D call: TRBD1 (6 bases). The V gene's germline CDR1 is MGHRA and CDR2 YSYEKL. V was cut by 3 bases and J by 5 bases, with 19 bases left in between. This CDR3 is built from 16 residues.

The chain has TRBV12-5 and TRBJ1-1; D ambiguous. The CDR3 sequence is 13 residues long. Germline CDR1 reads LGHNT; CDR2 reads FRNRAP. V lost 7 bases and J lost 3, with 12 bases in between. CDR3 sequence reads: CASASLVYTEAFF. CDR3 DNA: TGTGCTAGTGCCTCTCTAGTCTACACTGAAGCTTTCTTT.

This clone was observed a single time. V and J are TRBV10-1 and TRBJ1-1, with D maybe TRBD1 (5 bases). This CDR3 comprises 13 residues. Between the trimmed V and J ends, which lost 8 bases and 1 base, there was a span of 11 bases. CDR1 is WNHNN and CDR2 is SYGVQD in the germline V gene (reference sequence). This CDR3 reads CASRLGGNTEAFF. In DNA form, the CDR3 reads TGCGCCAGCCGGTTGGGGGGGAACACTGAAGCTTTCTTT.

The chain carries TRBV6-1 and TRBJ2-1; unclear D gene. The germline V gene has CDR1 MNHNS and CDR2 SASEGT. CDR3 size: 16 residues. V lost 2 bases and J lost 8, with 19 bases in between. CDR3 residues: CASSERPAGPLDEQFF. The CDR3 coding sequence is TGTGCCAGCAGTGAAAGGCCTGCTGGGCCCCTCGATGAGCAGTTCTTC.